This T cell receptor beta chain was sequenced during a study of persistence of HIV-infected CD4 T cells. Overlapping HIV-1 Gag 15-mer peptides at about 1 ug per peptide per mL were used. Sorting selected CD4+ T cells upregulating both CD40 ligand and CD69. There are 13 residues in the CDR3. Germline V gives CDR1 ENHRY, CDR2 SYGVKD. Trimming took 4 bases from V and 4 from J, leaving 8 bases between them. In this sample, this clone is medium-sized. Antigen unknown. Sequencing used immunoSEQ version 4 in survey mode. Template was genomic DNA at roughly 9.3 ng/uL, with up to roughly 1 ug used per sample. Some clones are missing from TCRdb's copy, which holds only in-frame ones; the method was immunoSEQ multiplex PCR. This table has nearly 20,000 clones, 60% to 80% appearing once.

The input for sequencing was CD4+ T cells sorted from PBMCs after approximately 18-hour stimulation, taken from a patient who received antiretroviral therapy. The chain carries TRBV10-3 and TRBJ2-1; TRBD1 might be the D (5 bases). This TCR came from an adult woman with HIV who was CMV-seropositive. The CDR3 loop is CAISGDSYNEQFF. As DNA, the CDR3 is TGTGCCATCAGTGGTGACAGTTACAATGAGCAGTTCTTC.